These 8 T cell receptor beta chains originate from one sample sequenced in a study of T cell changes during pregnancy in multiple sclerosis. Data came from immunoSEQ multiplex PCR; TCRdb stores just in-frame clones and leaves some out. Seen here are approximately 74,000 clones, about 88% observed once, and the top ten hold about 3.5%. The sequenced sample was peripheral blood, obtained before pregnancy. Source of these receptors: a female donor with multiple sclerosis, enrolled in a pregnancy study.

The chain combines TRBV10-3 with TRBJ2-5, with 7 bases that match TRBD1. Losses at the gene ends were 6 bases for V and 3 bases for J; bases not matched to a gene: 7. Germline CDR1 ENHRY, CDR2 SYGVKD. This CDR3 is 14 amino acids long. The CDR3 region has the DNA TGTGCCATCAGCCCGGGACAGATCGAAGAGACCCAGTACTTC. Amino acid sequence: CAISPGQIEETQYF.

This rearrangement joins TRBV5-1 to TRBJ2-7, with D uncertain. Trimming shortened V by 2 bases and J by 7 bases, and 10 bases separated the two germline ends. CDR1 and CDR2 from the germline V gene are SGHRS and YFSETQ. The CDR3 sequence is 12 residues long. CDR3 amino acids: CASSFEVWEQYF. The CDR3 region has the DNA TGCGCCAGCAGCTTTGAGGTCTGGGAGCAGTACTTC. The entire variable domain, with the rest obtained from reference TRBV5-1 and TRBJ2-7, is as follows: KAGVTQTPRYLIKTRGQQVTLSCSPISGHRSVSWYQQTPGQGLQFLFEYFSETQRNKGNFPGRFSGRQFSNSRSEMNVSTLELGDSALYLCASSFEVWEQYFGPGTRLTVT.

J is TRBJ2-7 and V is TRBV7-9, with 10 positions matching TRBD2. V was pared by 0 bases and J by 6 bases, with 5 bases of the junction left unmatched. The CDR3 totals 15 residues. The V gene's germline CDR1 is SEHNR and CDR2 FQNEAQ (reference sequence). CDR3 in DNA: TGTGCCAGCAGCTTAGCCAGCGGGAGGGCCCTCGAGCAGTACTTC. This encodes CASSLASGRALEQYF.

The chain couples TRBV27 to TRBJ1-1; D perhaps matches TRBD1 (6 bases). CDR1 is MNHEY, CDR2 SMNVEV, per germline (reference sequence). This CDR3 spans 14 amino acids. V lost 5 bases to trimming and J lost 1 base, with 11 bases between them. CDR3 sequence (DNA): TGTGCCAGCAGTACGGACAGCCGGAACACTGAAGCTTTCTTT. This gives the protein CASSTDSRNTEAFF.

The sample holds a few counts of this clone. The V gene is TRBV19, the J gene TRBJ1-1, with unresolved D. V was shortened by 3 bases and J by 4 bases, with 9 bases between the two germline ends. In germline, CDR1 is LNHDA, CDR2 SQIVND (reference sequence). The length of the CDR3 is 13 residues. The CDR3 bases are TGTGCCAGTAGTATCGGGGTTGTCACTGAAGCTTTCTTT. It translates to CASSIGVVTEAFF.

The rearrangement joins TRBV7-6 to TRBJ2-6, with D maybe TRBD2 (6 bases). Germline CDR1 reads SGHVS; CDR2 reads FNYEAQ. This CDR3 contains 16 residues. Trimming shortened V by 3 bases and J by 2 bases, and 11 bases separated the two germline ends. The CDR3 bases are TGTGCCAGCAGCTTTGGGGGGTATACTGGGGCCAACGTCCTGACTTTC. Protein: CASSFGGYTGANVLTF.

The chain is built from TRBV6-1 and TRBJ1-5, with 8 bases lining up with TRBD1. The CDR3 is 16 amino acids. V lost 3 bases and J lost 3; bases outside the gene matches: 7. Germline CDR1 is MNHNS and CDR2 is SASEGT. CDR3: CASSDPDRGYNQPQHF. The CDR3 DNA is TGTGCCAGCAGTGACCCTGACAGGGGATACAATCAGCCCCAGCATTTT.

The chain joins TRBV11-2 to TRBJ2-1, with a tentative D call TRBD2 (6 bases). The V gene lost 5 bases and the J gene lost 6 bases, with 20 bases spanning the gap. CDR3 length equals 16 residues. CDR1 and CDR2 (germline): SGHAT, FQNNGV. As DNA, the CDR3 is TGTGCCAGCAGCCCACTAAGTGCAGGGAGGTCCAATGAGCAGTTCTTC. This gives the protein CASSPLSAGRSNEQFF.